One and the same sample provided the 28 T cell receptor beta chains below, sequenced in a study of regulatory T cells in long-lasting Graves disease. Researchers made TCR beta libraries by using iRepertoire HTBI primers and running Arm-PCR on CDR3 regions. TCRdb reprocessed the multiplex PCR reads via MiXCR and lists one record per CDR3 protein. Of a few hundred thousand distinct CDR3 sequences in the sample, 20% to 25% are singletons; the top ten hold about 14%. Time point reported: newly diagnosed GD, antithyroid drugs for less than 3 months. RNA isolated from PBMCs was used to make the TCR library. The sample consisted of peripheral blood mononuclear cells (PBMCs), taken at new diagnosis, from a patient treated with antithyroid drugs. The receptors here all came from a female donor with Graves disease.

This clonotype was observed at least ten times. V usage is TRBV12-3 or TRBV12-4 and J usage is TRBJ2-1; TRBD2 matches 7 bases. The CDR3 has 16 amino acids. J gave up 0 bases and V 4 bases, and 6 bases lay outside the gene matches. The CDR3 nucleotides read TGTGCCAGCAGTTATCAGCGGGACCGCTCCTACAATGAGCAGTTCTTC. Translating gives CASSYQRDRSYNEQFF.

In the case of this clonotype: A far more abundant clone sits one base away, making this likely a read error. V gene TRBV6-1 combines with J gene TRBJ2-7; TRBD1 aligns across 7 bases. V shed 5 bases and J 2 bases; nucleotides not matched to a gene: 12. Germline V gene sequence: CDR1 MNHNS, CDR2 SASEGT. The CDR3 has 16 amino acids. CDR3 sequence reads: CASSQLTGTVPYEQYF. The CDR3 nucleotides read TGTGCCAGCAGTCAATTAACTGGGACAGTCCCCTACGAGCAGTACTTC.

This clonotype has a count of ten or more. The chain has TRBV18 and TRBJ2-1; TRBD1 matches at 7 bases. J gave up 4 bases and V 3 bases, and 6 bases lay outside the gene matches. In germline, CDR1 is KGHSH, CDR2 LQKENI. The CDR3 consists of 15 residues. The CDR3 spells CASSPKGTVYNEQFF. The CDR3 DNA follows: TGTGCCAGCTCACCCAAGGGGACAGTATACAATGAGCAGTTCTTC.

This clonotype has a handful of counts. The V gene is TRBV20-1, the J gene TRBJ2-1, with 9 bases identical to TRBD2. Germline loops: CDR1 DFQATT, CDR2 SNEGSKA (reference sequence). The CDR3 has 14 residues. J was trimmed by 0 bases and V by 5 bases; bases with no gene match: 2. The CDR3, as DNA: TGCAGTGCTGAGACTAGCGGCTCCTACAATGAGCAGTTCTTC. Translation: CSAETSGSYNEQFF.

The CDR3 bases are TGCAGTGCTAGTAACCTACAGGGGCTGGGTTCACCCCTCCACTTT. Its protein is CSASNLQGLGSPLHF. This rearrangement joins TRBV20-1 to TRBJ1-6; 7 bases fit TRBD1. V trimming: 3 bases; J trimming: 9 bases; junction bases outside the gene matches: 11. There are 15 residues in the CDR3. Germline V gene lookup returns CDR1 DFQATT and CDR2 SNEGSKA (reference sequence).

Many counts were recorded for this clonotype. This chain uses TRBV20-1 with TRBJ1-1, with D possibly matching TRBD1 (5 bases). The CDR3 totals 10 residues. Deletions cut 5 bases from V and 11 bases from J, with 12 bases between. Looked up from germline, CDR1 is DFQATT and CDR2 is SNEGSKA (reference sequence). The CDR3 DNA reads TGCAGTGCTCGCCGGAGGGACGCTTTCTTT. This gives the protein CSARRRDAFF.

This chain uses TRBV19 with TRBJ2-1; 12 bases align to TRBD2. Germline CDR1 reads LNHDA; CDR2 reads SQIVND (reference sequence). The J segment lost 4 bases and the V segment lost 5 bases, leaving 3 bases of the junction unmatched. CDR3 length: 15 residues. CDR3 amino acids: CASSHGLAGYNEQFF. The CDR3 DNA follows: TGTGCCAGTAGTCACGGACTAGCGGGGTACAATGAGCAGTTCTTC.

V usage is TRBV29-1 and J usage is TRBJ2-3; 10 positions agree with TRBD2. In germline, CDR1 is SQVTM, CDR2 ANQGSEA. V gave up 1 base and J gave up 0 bases; unmatched junction bases: 1. This CDR3 has 15 residues. CDR3 in amino acids: CSVEGTSGSTDTQYF. Written as DNA, the CDR3 is TGCAGCGTTGAAGGGACTAGCGGCAGCACAGATACGCAGTATTTT.

This clonotype has ten or more counts. V gene TRBV19 combines with J gene TRBJ1-1, with D possibly matching TRBD1 (5 bases). Germline values: CDR1 LNHDA, CDR2 SQIVND (reference sequence). The V gene lost 8 bases and the J gene lost 0 bases, with 16 bases spanning the gap. The CDR3 has 15 residues. The CDR3 region has the DNA TGTGCCAGTGAGCAGGGTGGGTGGATGAACACTGAAGCTTTCTTT. It translates to CASEQGGWMNTEAFF.

This clonotype is deemed medium-sized. The gene calls are TRBV30 and TRBJ1-1; TRBD1 is a possible D gene (5 bases). This CDR3 spans 13 amino acids. The V and J ends lost 5 bases and 3 bases respectively, with 13 bases between them. Germline CDR1 is GTSNPN and CDR2 is SVGIG (reference sequence). CDR3 region: CAWGPGLYTEAFF. CDR3 coding DNA: TGTGCCTGGGGGCCGGGGCTATACACTGAAGCTTTCTTT.

This clonotype was seen ten or more times. The V call is TRBV2, the J call TRBJ2-3; the D is unclear. The CDR3 runs 13 residues. Trimming shortened V by 7 bases and J by 6 bases, and 14 bases separated the two germline ends. Germline V lookup: CDR1 SNHLY, CDR2 FYNNEI. CDR3 region: CASTLTRADTQYF. In DNA form, the CDR3 reads TGTGCCAGCACCTTGACCCGGGCGGATACGCAGTATTTT.

This clonotype was seen many times. The rearrangement links TRBV5-1 to TRBJ2-7; 8 nucleotides match TRBD1. V trimming: 3 bases; J trimming: 2 bases; junction bases outside the gene matches: 7. Germline V CDR1 and CDR2: SGHRS, YFSETQ. There are 15 residues in the CDR3. The CDR3 protein is CASSSGQVTTYEQYF. DNA of the CDR3: TGCGCCAGCAGCTCGGGACAGGTTACAACCTACGAGCAGTACTTC.

This clonotype was seen only a few times. The chain uses TRBV6-9 and TRBJ1-1; no firm D call. The V end lost 3 bases, the J end lost 7 bases, and 12 bases lay between the germline ends. CDR1 is MNHGY, CDR2 SVAAGI, per germline. The CDR3 runs 13 residues. The CDR3 region is CASSYGVKREAFF. Written as DNA, the CDR3 is TGTGCCAGCAGTTACGGTGTAAAGCGTGAAGCTTTCTTT.

Note on this clonotype: A much larger clone lies a single base off, so this may be a read error. V is TRBV12-3 or TRBV12-4 and J is TRBJ2-7; D possibly corresponds to TRBD1 (6 bases). This CDR3 is built from 16 residues. V was clipped by 4 bases and J by 0 bases, with 16 bases between them. CDR3 nucleotides: TGTGCCAGCAGTTCTGATAGCAGGGGATACTCCTACGAGCAGTACTTC. This codes for CASSSDSRGYSYEQYF.

This clonotype was counted at least ten times. This CDR3 reads CASSLAGTPYNSPLHF. The CDR3 coding sequence is TGCGCCAGCAGCTTGGCCGGGACACCTTATAATTCACCCCTCCACTTT. V gene TRBV5-1 combines with J gene TRBJ1-6, with D possibly matching TRBD1 (6 bases). V lost 0 bases, J lost 4 bases, and 11 bases lay in between. The CDR3 loop spans 16 amino acids. Germline values: CDR1 SGHRS, CDR2 YFSETQ.

This clonotype occurred many times. Here the CDR3 DNA reads TGTGCCAGCTCACCACTATCTGCTAACTATGGCTACACCTTC. It yields the protein CASSPLSANYGYTF. This rearrangement joins TRBV18 to TRBJ1-2; D not certain. The CDR3 covers 14 residues. V lost 1 base and J 0 bases, leaving 6 bases between the germline ends. Germline CDR1 reads KGHSH; CDR2 reads LQKENI. Drawing the rest from reference TRBV18 and TRBJ1-2, the complete variable domain is NAGVMQNPRHLVRRRGQEARLRCSPMKGHSHVYWYRQLPEEGLKFMVYLQKENIIDESGMPKERFSAEFPKEGPSILRIQQVVRGDSAAYFCASSPLSANYGYTFGSGTRLTVV.

This clonotype was observed many times. V and J are TRBV7-2 and TRBJ1-6, with 7 bases matching TRBD1. V was pared by 5 bases and J by 7 bases, with 8 bases of the junction left unmatched. The CDR3 sequence is 15 residues long. CDR1 is SGHTA and CDR2 is FQGNSA in the germline V gene. The CDR3 protein is CASSPGDRLNSPLHF. For the CDR3, the DNA is TGTGCCAGCAGCCCAGGGGACAGACTAAATTCACCCCTCCACTTT.

This clonotype was picked up many times. The gene calls are TRBV18 and TRBJ1-3, with D hard to call. The CDR3 length is 14 residues. V lost 1 base, J lost 8 bases, and 12 bases lay in between. CDR1 is KGHSH, CDR2 LQKENI, per germline. CDR3 in DNA: TGTGCCAGCTCACCACAGCAACTTTTAGACACCATATATTTT. Translated, it gives CASSPQQLLDTIYF. Drawing the rest from reference TRBV18 and TRBJ1-3, the complete variable domain is NAGVMQNPRHLVRRRGQEARLRCSPMKGHSHVYWYRQLPEEGLKFMVYLQKENIIDESGMPKERFSAEFPKEGPSILRIQQVVRGDSAAYFCASSPQQLLDTIYFGEGSWLTVV.

This clonotype has just a few counts. The CDR3 protein is CASSATPGNTIYF. The CDR3 coding sequence is TGCGCCAGCAGCGCCACACCAGGAAACACCATATATTTT. The chain has TRBV5-1 and TRBJ1-3; the D is unclear. The germline V and J ends were trimmed by 4 bases and 4 bases, with 9 bases remaining between them. The CDR3 has 13 residues. Germline V gene lookup returns CDR1 SGHRS and CDR2 YFSETQ.

This clonotype was seen only a few times. The rearrangement joins TRBV20-1 to TRBJ1-5; D perhaps matches TRBD1 (5 bases). Germline CDR1 and CDR2: DFQATT and SNEGSKA (reference sequence). V lost 1 base and J lost 5, with 15 bases in between. This CDR3 comprises 15 residues. The CDR3 reads CSARVLIQDYQPQHF. The DNA of the CDR3 is TGCAGTGCTAGAGTATTAATACAGGATTATCAGCCCCAGCATTTT.

This clonotype was counted a few times. The chain combines TRBV7-6 with TRBJ2-2; D unresolved. This CDR3 is built from 13 residues. V was shortened by 1 base and J by 8 bases, with 8 bases between the two germline ends. The germline gives CDR1 SGHVS, CDR2 FNYEAQ. This chain's CDR3 is CASSLDLRGELFF. Here the CDR3 DNA reads TGTGCCAGCAGCTTAGACTTGCGGGGGGAGCTGTTTTTT.

With respect to this clonotype: This may come from a read error, since a much larger clone is one base off. Lacking the conserved final phenylalanine or tryptophan, this CDR3 likely reflects a read error. The chain uses TRBV20-1 and TRBJ2-5, with D tentatively TRBD1 (5 bases). Germline CDR1 and CDR2: DFQATT and SNEGSKA (reference sequence). CDR3 length: 10 residues. Trimming stripped 4 bases from V and 5 bases from J, with 5 bases between. For the CDR3, the DNA is TGCAGTGCTAACAGGGAGACCCAGTACCTC. Protein sequence: CSANRETQYL.

As for this clonotype: The likely explanation is a read error, given a far larger clone one base away. This chain uses TRBV5-1 with TRBJ2-1, with 7 bases fitting TRBD1. The V and J ends lost 0 bases and 10 bases, in that order; junction bases with no gene match: 7. Germline CDR1 reads SGHRS; CDR2 reads YFSETQ. The CDR3 is 14 residues long. The DNA of the CDR3 is TGCGCCAGCAGCTTGGGAGGACAGGCCTACGAGCAGTTCTTC. Its translation is CASSLGGQAYEQFF.

This clonotype was detected a few times. The V and J genes are TRBV10-3 and TRBJ1-3; the D gene is possibly TRBD1 (5 bases). Germline-derived CDR1 and CDR2 are ENHRY and SYGVKD. The length of the CDR3 is 15 residues. V lost 6 bases, J lost 0 bases, and 12 bases lay in between. The CDR3 here is CAISKSGASGNTIYF. CDR3 nucleotides: TGTGCCATCAGCAAAAGTGGGGCCTCTGGAAACACCATATATTTT.

This clonotype was seen ten or more times. The V gene is TRBV7-9, the J gene TRBJ2-3, with 8 bases that match TRBD2. CDR3 length equals 14 residues. Germline CDR1 reads SEHNR; CDR2 reads FQNEAQ (reference sequence). Losses at the gene ends were 11 bases for V and 0 bases for J; bases not matched to a gene: 7. The CDR3 DNA sequence: TGTGCCCACCCGACTAGCGCGAGCACAGATACGCAGTATTTT. The encoded protein is CAHPTSASTDTQYF.

This clonotype was seen at least ten times. The chain employs TRBV7-2 and TRBJ2-4, with no clear D. V lost 5 bases, J lost 7 bases, and 15 bases lay in between. Germline values: CDR1 SGHTA, CDR2 FQGNSA. The CDR3 contains 14 residues. This CDR3 is CASSPPGNGNIQYF. In nucleotides, the CDR3 is TGTGCCAGCAGCCCACCCGGCAATGGGAACATTCAGTACTTC.

The sample holds a few counts of this clonotype. The genes are TRBV24-1 and TRBJ1-5; D gene ambiguous. CDR3 length: 12 residues. CDR1 and CDR2 (germline): KGHDR, SFDVKD. Trimming removed 9 bases at V and 0 bases at J, with 5 bases between. The CDR3 here is CATPDSNQPQHF. The DNA for the CDR3 is TGTGCCACCCCAGATAGCAATCAGCCCCAGCATTTT.

Concerning this clonotype: This likely traces to a read error, being one base from a far larger clone. The V and J genes are TRBV19 and TRBJ2-5; possible D gene TRBD2, 5 bases. V was clipped by 9 bases and J by 2 bases, with 22 bases between them. Germline assignment: CDR1 LNHDA and CDR2 SQIVND (reference sequence). This CDR3 is 16 amino acids long. The CDR3 is CASSSRGSELQETQYF. Here the CDR3 DNA reads TGTGCCAGCAGCTCCCGGGGTTCCGAACTTCAAGAGACCCAGTACTTC. Together with reference TRBV19 and TRBJ2-5, the CDR3 gives the full variable domain: DGGITQSPKYLFRKEGQNVTLSCEQNLNHDAMYWYRQDPGQGLRLIYYSQIVNDFQKGDIAEGYSVSREKKESFPLTVTSAQKNPTAFYLCASSSRGSELQETQYFGPGTRLLVL.